This T cell receptor beta chain originates from a study of blood T cell repertoires in COVID-19. TCRdb keeps only in-frame clones here, not all; method: immunoSEQ multiplex PCR. Of about 200,000 clones listed, roughly 86% are singletons. V shed 7 bases and J shed 0 bases, with 7 bases lying between them. The CDR3 extends over 13 amino acids. Germline values: CDR1 MNHNY, CDR2 SVGAGI (reference sequence). This chain uses TRBV6-6 with TRBJ1-3; D may be TRBD1 (5 bases). The sequenced sample consisted of peripheral blood. The TCR was taken from a young man with active or convalescent COVID-19. The CDR3 loop is CASIDSSGNTIYF. DNA of the CDR3: TGTGCCAGCATCGACAGCTCTGGAAACACCATATATTTT.